Each of the 24 T cell receptor beta chains below was sequenced from the same sample in a study of molecular identifiers for immune sequencing clone quantification. In TCRdb, the PCR reads were re-called with MiXCR into one record per CDR3 protein. The sample shows about 60,000 distinct CDR3 sequences, about a fifth of them seen only once. Sequencing was carried out using naive CD8+ T cells from blood, with Jurkat cell RNA spiked in. The subset was: FACS-sorted CD8+CD4-CCR7+CD45RA+ naive T cells. The receptor source for this set is a human donor in good health. Some libraries in this study had Jurkat cell RNA spiked in.

This clonotype was detected only a few times. The J gene is TRBJ1-1, the V gene TRBV11-2; tentatively, D is TRBD1 (6 bases). V was trimmed by 1 base and J by 4 bases, leaving 13 bases between them. The CDR3 spans 15 residues. Germline CDR1 and CDR2: SGHAT and FQNNGV. CDR3 sequence: CASSLVVGGGTEAFF. Written as DNA, the CDR3 is TGTGCCAGCAGCTTAGTGGTAGGGGGGGGCACTGAAGCTTTCTTT.

This sequence joins TRBV11-2 and TRBJ2-3, with D possibly TRBD2 on 5 matching bases. V was pared by 1 base and J by 5 bases, with 7 bases between. Germline-derived CDR1 and CDR2 are SGHAT and FQNNGV. This CDR3 contains 13 residues. CDR3 coding DNA: TGTGCCAGCAGCTTAGTAACTAGAGATACGCAGTATTTT. Its protein product is CASSLVTRDTQYF.

This clonotype has just a few counts. This chain uses TRBV19 with TRBJ2-1, with D possibly called TRBD1 or TRBD2 (5 bases each). This CDR3 is 13 amino acids long. Trimming took off 5 bases at V and 6 bases at J, with 11 bases between the two ends. CDR1 is LNHDA and CDR2 is SQIVND in the germline V gene (reference sequence). CDR3 sequence reads: CASSAVGANEQFF. The DNA for the CDR3 is TGTGCCAGTAGTGCCGTCGGGGCCAATGAGCAGTTCTTC.

This clonotype was seen ten or more times. The V gene is TRBV7-9, the J gene TRBJ2-1, with a tentative D call TRBD2 (5 bases). The V gene's germline CDR1 is SEHNR and CDR2 FQNEAQ (reference sequence). The V gene lost 6 bases and the J gene lost 9 bases, with 24 bases spanning the gap. CDR3 length equals 16 residues. This CDR3 reads CASSGSTDSADGEQFF. CDR3 nucleotides: TGTGCCAGCAGTGGAAGTACGGATAGCGCAGACGGTGAGCAGTTCTTC. Looking up the rest from reference TRBV7-9 and TRBJ2-1 gives the full variable domain: DTGVSQNPRHKITKRGQNVTFRCDPISEHNRLYWYRQTLGQGPEFLTYFQNEAQLEKSRLLSDRFSAERPKGSFSTLEIQRTEQGDSAMYLCASSGSTDSADGEQFFGPGTRLTVL.

This clonotype has just a few counts. The V and J genes are TRBV6-1 and TRBJ1-2; D call uncertain. V lost 6 bases and J lost 4, with 15 bases in between. In germline, CDR1 is MNHNS, CDR2 SASEGT. The CDR3 length is 14 residues. The CDR3 region is CASRREGSGYGYTF. The CDR3, as DNA: TGTGCCAGCAGGAGGGAGGGTAGCGGCTATGGCTACACCTTC.

This clonotype was recorded at least ten times. This chain links TRBV20-1 with TRBJ2-1; TRBD2 is a possible D gene (5 bases). Trimming stripped 3 bases from V and 2 bases from J, with 20 bases between. This CDR3 has 17 residues. The germline V gene has CDR1 DFQATT and CDR2 SNEGSKA (reference sequence). In nucleotides, the CDR3 is TGCAGTGCTAGGGAATGGGCTGGGAGAGGGACCTACAATGAGCAGTTCTTC. Translating it yields CSAREWAGRGTYNEQFF.

This clonotype occurred many times. The chain combines TRBV4-3 with TRBJ2-7; no reliable D call. Germline loops: CDR1 LGHNA, CDR2 YSLEER. Trimming took off 0 bases at V and 1 base at J, with 7 bases between the two ends. This CDR3 region has 14 residues. The CDR3 DNA sequence: TGCGCCAGCAGCCAAGACTCCAGTTCCTACGAGCAGTACTTC. It codes for CASSQDSSSYEQYF.

The chain links TRBV7-8 to TRBJ2-5; 9 nucleotides line up with TRBD1. This CDR3 comprises 14 residues. Germline assignment: CDR1 SGHVS and CDR2 FQNEAQ. J was trimmed by 5 bases and V by 6 bases; bases with no gene match: 7. The CDR3 nucleotides read TGTGCCAGCAGAGTTACCGGGACAGGGGAGACCCAGTACTTC. Protein: CASRVTGTGETQYF.

In its sample, this clonotype is medium-sized (0.01 to 0.1%). This sequence joins TRBV29-1 and TRBJ2-4; unclear D gene. Germline V CDR1 and CDR2: SQVTM, ANQGSEA. V was cut by 5 bases and J by 6 bases, with 17 bases left in between. The CDR3 is 14 residues long. The CDR3 loop reads CSVNPSGAGNIQYF. The CDR3 DNA follows: TGCAGCGTTAATCCGTCTGGCGCAGGAAACATTCAGTACTTC.

This clonotype showed up many times. The gene calls are TRBV5-1 and TRBJ2-7, with D possibly matching TRBD1 (5 bases). Trimming removed 4 bases from V and 6 bases from J, with 23 bases in between. In germline, CDR1 is SGHRS, CDR2 YFSETQ. There are 16 residues in the CDR3. The CDR3 is CASSPTPTDTVSEQYF. CDR3 DNA: TGCGCCAGCAGCCCTACCCCGACGGACACAGTTAGCGAGCAGTACTTC.

This clonotype has ten or more counts. The J gene is TRBJ2-7, the V gene TRBV4-1; 11 nucleotides line up with TRBD2. Trimming took 1 base from V and 3 from J; bases not matched to a gene: 5. This CDR3 comprises 16 residues. Germline V gene lookup returns CDR1 MGHRA and CDR2 YSYEKL. CDR3 sequence: CASSQGLAGGIYEQYF. The CDR3 DNA follows: TGCGCCAGCAGCCAAGGCCTAGCGGGAGGCATCTACGAGCAGTACTTC.

This clonotype was observed many times. The V and J genes are TRBV5-4 and TRBJ1-6, with D possibly matching TRBD1 (6 bases). The V end was cut by 5 bases, the J end by 11 bases, with 14 bases between. Germline values: CDR1 SGHNT, CDR2 YYREEE (reference sequence). This CDR3 has 13 amino acids. As DNA, the CDR3 is TGTGCCAGCAGGAATGGGGGGCTGGCACCCCTCCACTTT. It encodes CASRNGGLAPLHF.

The chain combines TRBV19 with TRBJ2-1; unclear D gene. In germline, CDR1 is LNHDA, CDR2 SQIVND (reference sequence). The CDR3 covers 14 residues. V was cut by 7 bases and J by 1 base, with 11 bases left in between. The CDR3 coding sequence is TGTGCCAGTAAGCTGCGTTATTCCTACAATGAGCAGTTCTTC. Protein sequence: CASKLRYSYNEQFF.

The J gene is TRBJ2-1, the V gene TRBV27, with unresolved D. V was pared by 3 bases and J by 4 bases, with 10 bases between. Germline V gives CDR1 MNHEY, CDR2 SMNVEV (reference sequence). The CDR3 has 14 residues. The CDR3 sequence is CASSFSHSYNEQFF. For the CDR3, the DNA is TGTGCCAGCAGTTTTAGTCACTCGTACAATGAGCAGTTCTTC.

About this clonotype: With a much larger clone just one base away, this may be a read error. The final CDR3 position lacks the conserved phenylalanine or tryptophan, pointing to a likely read error. The chain is built from TRBV12-3 or TRBV12-4 and TRBJ1-3, with D uncertain. The CDR3 contains 16 residues. The ends were cut back, 5 bases at V and 0 bases at J, with 14 bases in the middle. The CDR3 nucleotides read TGTGCCAGCAGTGACCACCCGGGGTCCTCTGGAAACACCATATATCTT. This translates into CASSDHPGSSGNTIYL.

A word on this clonotype: It may be a read error: a sequence one base away is much more abundant. The J gene is TRBJ1-1, the V gene TRBV6-2 or TRBV6-3, with 7 bases matching TRBD1. The length of the CDR3 is 16 residues. CDR1 is MNHEY and CDR2 is SVGEGT in the germline V gene. V was pared by 6 bases and J by 1 base, with 11 bases of the junction left unmatched. In nucleotides, the CDR3 is TGTGCCAGCAGAGTGTGGGACAGAAAGACGAACACTGAAGCTTTCTTT. Protein: CASRVWDRKTNTEAFF.

This clonotype was found many times. The chain links TRBV7-9 to TRBJ2-2; D not resolved. CDR1 and CDR2 (germline): SEHNR, FQNEAQ (reference sequence). CDR3 length: 11 residues. V lost 11 bases to trimming and J lost 5 bases, with 9 bases between them. CDR3 in amino acids: CALPGTGELFF. In nucleotides, the CDR3 is TGTGCCCTACCTGGGACCGGGGAGCTGTTTTTT.

This chain connects TRBV13 to TRBJ1-2, with D possibly matching TRBD1 (6 bases). CDR1 is PRHDT and CDR2 is FYEKMQ in the germline V gene (reference sequence). V was shortened by 0 bases and J by 7 bases, with 12 bases between the two germline ends. The CDR3 consists of 14 residues. CDR3 sequence (DNA): TGTGCCAGCAGCTTAGGCCAAGGCAGGGGTGGCTACACCTTC. It yields the protein CASSLGQGRGGYTF.

The V and J genes are TRBV30 and TRBJ2-1, with 9 positions matching TRBD1. Germline lookup yields CDR1 GTSNPN and CDR2 SVGIG (reference sequence). With V trimmed by 6 bases and J by 8 bases, 11 bases remained unmatched. CDR3 size: 14 residues. The CDR3 coding sequence is TGTGCCTGTGTTCTCCGGGACAGGGTGGATGAGCAGTTCTTC. This encodes CACVLRDRVDEQFF.

This clonotype was found many times. The rearrangement uses TRBV15 and TRBJ2-1; a weak D match, TRBD2 (5 bases). Per the germline V gene, CDR1 is LNHNV and CDR2 is YYDKDF (reference sequence). Deletions cut 5 bases from V and 2 bases from J, with 13 bases between. This CDR3 is 15 amino acids long. The CDR3 DNA follows: TGTGCCACCAGCTCCCCAGCGGCCGCCTACAATGAGCAGTTCTTC. Translating it yields CATSSPAAAYNEQFF. Drawing the rest from reference TRBV15 and TRBJ2-1, the complete variable domain is DAMVIQNPRYQVTQFGKPVTLSCSQTLNHNVMYWYQQKSSQAPKLLFHYYDKDFNNEADTPDNFQSRRPNTSFCFLDIRSPGLGDTAMYLCATSSPAAAYNEQFFGPGTRLTVL.

In this sample, this clonotype turned up many times. The chain joins TRBV6-1 to TRBJ1-1, with TRBD1 as a possible D gene (5 bases). Per the germline V gene, CDR1 is MNHNS and CDR2 is SASEGT. The CDR3 is 13 amino acids. The V and J ends lost 2 bases and 8 bases respectively, with 12 bases between them. The CDR3: CASSELNRLEAFF. The CDR3 DNA is TGTGCCAGCAGTGAACTTAACAGGCTAGAAGCTTTCTTT.

In its sample, this clonotype was seen many times. The chain joins TRBV20-1 to TRBJ2-2; D ambiguous. CDR1 and CDR2 (germline): DFQATT, SNEGSKA (reference sequence). The CDR3 runs to 13 residues. V was clipped by 3 bases and J by 0 bases, with 5 bases between them. CDR3 protein: CSASGSNTGELFF. The CDR3 DNA sequence: TGCAGTGCTAGCGGTTCGAACACCGGGGAGCTGTTTTTT.

This clonotype was recorded at least ten times. V usage is TRBV27 and J usage is TRBJ1-1; weak D call: TRBD1 (5 bases). V was pared by 6 bases and J by 5 bases, with 13 bases between. Per germline, CDR1 MNHEY and CDR2 SMNVEV (reference sequence). The CDR3 contains 13 residues. This CDR3 is CASSSGLWTEAFF. CDR3 nucleotides: TGTGCCAGCAGCTCAGGGTTGTGGACTGAAGCTTTCTTT.

This clonotype was seen at least ten times. V usage is TRBV25-1 and J usage is TRBJ1-2; no clear D gene. The CDR3 totals 14 residues. V was cut by 1 base and J by 8 bases, with 14 bases left in between. Germline loops: CDR1 MGHDK, CDR2 SYGVNS. The CDR3: CASSEWGSRVGYTF. The CDR3 DNA reads TGTGCCAGCAGTGAATGGGGTTCCCGGGTGGGCTACACCTTC.